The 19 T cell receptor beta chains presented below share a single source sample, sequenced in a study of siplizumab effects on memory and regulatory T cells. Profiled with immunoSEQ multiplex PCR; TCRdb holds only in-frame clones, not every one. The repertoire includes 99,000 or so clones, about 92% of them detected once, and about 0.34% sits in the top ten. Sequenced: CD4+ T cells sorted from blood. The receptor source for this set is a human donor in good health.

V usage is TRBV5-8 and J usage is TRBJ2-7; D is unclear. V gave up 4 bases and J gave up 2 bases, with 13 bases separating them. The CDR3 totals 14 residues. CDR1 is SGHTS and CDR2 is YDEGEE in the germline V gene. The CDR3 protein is CASSPWPGPYEQYF. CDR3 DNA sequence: TGTGCCAGCAGCCCCTGGCCGGGTCCCTACGAGCAGTACTTC.

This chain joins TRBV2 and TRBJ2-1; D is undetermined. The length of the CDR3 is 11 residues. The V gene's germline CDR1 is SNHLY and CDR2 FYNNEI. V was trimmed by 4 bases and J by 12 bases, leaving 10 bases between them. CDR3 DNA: TGTGCCAGCAGTGTGGCAGGCCGGCAGTTCTTC. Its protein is CASSVAGRQFF. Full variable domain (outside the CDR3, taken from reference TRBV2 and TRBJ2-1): EPEVTQTPSHQVTQMGQEVILRCVPISNHLYFYWYRQILGQKVEFLVSFYNNEISEKSEIFDDQFSVERPDGSNFTLKIRSTKLEDSAMYFCASSVAGRQFFGPGTRLTVL.

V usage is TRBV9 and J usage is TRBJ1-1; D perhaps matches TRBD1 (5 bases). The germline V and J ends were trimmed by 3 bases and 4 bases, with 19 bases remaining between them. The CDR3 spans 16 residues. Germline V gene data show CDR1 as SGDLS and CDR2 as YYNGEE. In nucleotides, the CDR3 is TGTGCCAGCAGCGCCCCCGGGACCACACTAGCCACTGAAGCTTTCTTT. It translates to CASSAPGTTLATEAFF.

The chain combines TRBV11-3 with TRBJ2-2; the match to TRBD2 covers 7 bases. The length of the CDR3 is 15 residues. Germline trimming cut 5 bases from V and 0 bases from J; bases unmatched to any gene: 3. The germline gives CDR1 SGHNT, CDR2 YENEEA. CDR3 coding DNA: TGTGCCAGCAGCGGGAGGGTCGCGAACACCGGGGAGCTGTTTTTT. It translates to CASSGRVANTGELFF.

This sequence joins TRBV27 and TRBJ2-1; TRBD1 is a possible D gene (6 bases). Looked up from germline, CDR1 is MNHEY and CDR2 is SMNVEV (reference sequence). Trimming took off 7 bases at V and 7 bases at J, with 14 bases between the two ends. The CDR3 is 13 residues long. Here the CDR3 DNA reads TGTGCCAGCACCTGGCGTAGGGGGAATGAGCAGTTCTTC. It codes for CASTWRRGNEQFF.

Here the CDR3 reads CASSRKPGTPNSGANVLTF. CDR3 DNA: TGCGCCAGCAGCCGAAAACCCGGGACACCAAACTCTGGGGCCAACGTCCTGACTTTC. The chain combines TRBV4-1 with TRBJ2-6; the D gene is possibly TRBD1 (6 bases). The CDR3 is 19 amino acids. The V and J ends lost 4 bases and 0 bases respectively, with 19 bases between them. Germline V CDR1 and CDR2: MGHRA, YSYEKL.

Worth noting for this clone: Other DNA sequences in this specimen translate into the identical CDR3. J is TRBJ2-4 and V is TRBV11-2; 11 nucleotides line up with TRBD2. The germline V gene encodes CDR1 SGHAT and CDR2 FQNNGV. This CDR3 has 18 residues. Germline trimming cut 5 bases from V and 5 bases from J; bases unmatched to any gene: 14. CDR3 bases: TGTGCCAGCAGCCTCGGGACTAGCGGAAGTGGAGTCCAAAACATTCAGTACTTC. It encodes CASSLGTSGSGVQNIQYF.

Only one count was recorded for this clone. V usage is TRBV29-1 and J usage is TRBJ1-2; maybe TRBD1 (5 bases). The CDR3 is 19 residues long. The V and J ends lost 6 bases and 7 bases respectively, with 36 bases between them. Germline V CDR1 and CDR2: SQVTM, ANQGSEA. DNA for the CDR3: TGCAGCGTCCCCGAAGGTCTCGTAAGGGGATGGGAAGATTTTGGTGGCTACACCTTC. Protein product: CSVPEGLVRGWEDFGGYTF.

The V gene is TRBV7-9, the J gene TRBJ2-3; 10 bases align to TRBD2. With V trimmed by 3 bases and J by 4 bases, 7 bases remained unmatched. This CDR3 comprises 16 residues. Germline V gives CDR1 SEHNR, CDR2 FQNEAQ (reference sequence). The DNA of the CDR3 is TGTGCCAGCAGCTTTAGTGAACTAGCGGGATCAGATACGCAGTATTTT. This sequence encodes CASSFSELAGSDTQYF.

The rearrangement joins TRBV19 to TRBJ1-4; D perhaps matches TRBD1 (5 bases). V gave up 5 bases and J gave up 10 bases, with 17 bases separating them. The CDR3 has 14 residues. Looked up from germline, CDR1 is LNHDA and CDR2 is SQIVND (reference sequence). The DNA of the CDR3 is TGTGCCAGTAGTGTCCGGGACCCACGGGGAAAACTGTTTTTT. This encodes CASSVRDPRGKLFF.

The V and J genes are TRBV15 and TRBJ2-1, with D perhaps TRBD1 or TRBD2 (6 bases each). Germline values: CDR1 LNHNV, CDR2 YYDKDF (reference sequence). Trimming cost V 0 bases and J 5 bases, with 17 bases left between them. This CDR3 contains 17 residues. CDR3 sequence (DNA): TGTGCCACCAGCAGAGATATCGGAGGGGGGTACGACAATGAGCAGTTCTTC. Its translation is CATSRDIGGGYDNEQFF.

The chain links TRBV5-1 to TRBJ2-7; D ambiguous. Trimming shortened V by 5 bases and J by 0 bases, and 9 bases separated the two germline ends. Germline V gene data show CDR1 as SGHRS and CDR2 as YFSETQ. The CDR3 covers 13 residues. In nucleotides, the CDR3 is TGCGCCAGCAGGCCGGCGAGCTCCTACGAGCAGTACTTC. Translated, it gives CASRPASSYEQYF. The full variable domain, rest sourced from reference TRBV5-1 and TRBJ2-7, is KAGVTQTPRYLIKTRGQQVTLSCSPISGHRSVSWYQQTPGQGLQFLFEYFSETQRNKGNFPGRFSGRQFSNSRSEMNVSTLELGDSALYLCASRPASSYEQYFGPGTRLTVT.

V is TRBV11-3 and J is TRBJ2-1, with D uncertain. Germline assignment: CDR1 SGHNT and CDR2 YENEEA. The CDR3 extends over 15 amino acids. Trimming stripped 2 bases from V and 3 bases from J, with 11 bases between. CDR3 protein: CASSLLSSIYNEQFF. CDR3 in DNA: TGTGCCAGCAGCTTATTGTCGTCGATCTACAATGAGCAGTTCTTC.

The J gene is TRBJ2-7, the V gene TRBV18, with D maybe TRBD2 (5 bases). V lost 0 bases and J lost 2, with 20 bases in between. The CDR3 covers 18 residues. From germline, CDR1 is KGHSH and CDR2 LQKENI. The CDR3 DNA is TGTGCCAGCTCACCACCGTCCGGAGGTTTAAATTCCGCCTACGAGCAGTACTTC. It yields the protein CASSPPSGGLNSAYEQYF.

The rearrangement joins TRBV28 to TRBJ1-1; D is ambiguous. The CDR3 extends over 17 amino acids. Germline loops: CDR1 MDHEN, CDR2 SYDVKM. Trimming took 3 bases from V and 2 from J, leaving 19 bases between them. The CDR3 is CASSLIWSETRNTEAFF. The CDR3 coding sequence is TGTGCCAGCAGTTTGATTTGGAGTGAGACAAGAAACACTGAAGCTTTCTTT.

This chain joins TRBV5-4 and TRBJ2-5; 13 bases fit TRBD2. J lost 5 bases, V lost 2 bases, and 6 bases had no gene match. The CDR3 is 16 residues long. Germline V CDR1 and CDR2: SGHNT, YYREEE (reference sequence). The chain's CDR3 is CASSFGLAGADETQYF. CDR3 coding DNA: TGTGCCAGCAGCTTCGGACTAGCGGGGGCGGATGAGACCCAGTACTTC.

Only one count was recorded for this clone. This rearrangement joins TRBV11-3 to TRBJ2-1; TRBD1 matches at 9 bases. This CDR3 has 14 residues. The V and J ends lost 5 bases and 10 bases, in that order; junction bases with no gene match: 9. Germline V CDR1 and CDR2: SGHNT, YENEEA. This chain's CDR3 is CASSQQTGGREQFF. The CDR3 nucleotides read TGTGCCAGCAGCCAACAGACAGGGGGACGCGAGCAGTTCTTC.

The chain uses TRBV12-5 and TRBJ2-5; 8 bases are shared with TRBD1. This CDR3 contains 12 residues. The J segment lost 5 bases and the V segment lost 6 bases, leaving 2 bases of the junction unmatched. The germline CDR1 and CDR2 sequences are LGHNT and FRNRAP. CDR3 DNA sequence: TGTGCTAGTGGCAACAGGGGGGAGACCCAGTACTTC. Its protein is CASGNRGETQYF.

In DNA, the CDR3 is TGTGCCATCAGTGAGGTGGGCACTGAAGCTTTCTTT. Encoded protein: CAISEVGTEAFF. The chain joins TRBV10-3 to TRBJ1-1; D not resolved. Per the germline V gene, CDR1 is ENHRY and CDR2 is SYGVKD. With 2 bases removed from V and 4 bases from J, the gap between germline ends came to 5 bases. This CDR3 region has 12 residues.